The 7 T cell receptor beta chains presented below share a single source sample, sequenced in a study of control samples from healthy donors and cancer patients (TCRdb year 2020). Receptor amplification or capture employed the immunoSEQ multiplex PCR assay. In its TCRdb copy, this immuneACCESS table keeps in-frame sequences only and misses some clones. Where compared with another copy, unresolved V genes explain less than half of these, and the others have no known cause. The sample table records 100,000 to 150,000 clones; approximately 92% of these occur just once. Approximately 2.7% of the sample is taken by the ten largest. The sequencing sample was made of blood. These receptors originate from a man between 18 and 35 years old in good health.

This chain uses TRBV4-2 with TRBJ2-1, with TRBD2 matching over 8 bases. Germline V gives CDR1 LGHNA, CDR2 YNFKEQ. The junction had 10 bases not matched to a gene; V was cut back by 3 bases and J by 6 bases. This CDR3 is 16 amino acids long. CDR3 residues: CASSHIPSGFGNEQFF. DNA of the CDR3: TGTGCCAGCAGCCATATACCTAGCGGGTTCGGCAATGAGCAGTTCTTC.

This sequence joins TRBV30 and TRBJ2-1, with 8 positions matching TRBD2. Germline loops: CDR1 GTSNPN, CDR2 SVGIG (reference sequence). The junction had 8 bases not matched to a gene; V was cut back by 0 bases and J by 7 bases. The CDR3 is 15 amino acids. CDR3 protein: CAWSVRAGGVNEQFF. Written as DNA, the CDR3 is TGTGCCTGGAGTGTCCGGGCGGGAGGTGTTAATGAGCAGTTCTTC.

This rearrangement joins TRBV2 to TRBJ1-5; 7 bases agree with TRBD1. The CDR3 contains 15 residues. CDR1 and CDR2 from the germline V gene are SNHLY and FYNNEI. With V trimmed by 4 bases and J by 2 bases, 5 bases remained unmatched. The CDR3 DNA reads as TGTGCCAGCAGTGGACAGGGAGGGGGCAATCAGCCCCAGCATTTT. Residues: CASSGQGGGNQPQHF. The full variable domain, its missing parts supplied by reference TRBV2 and TRBJ1-5, is EPEVTQTPSHQVTQMGQEVILRCVPISNHLYFYWYRQILGQKVEFLVSFYNNEISEKSEIFDDQFSVERPDGSNFTLKIRSTKLEDSAMYFCASSGQGGGNQPQHFGDGTRLSIL.

With respect to this clone: The sample carries other DNA sequences with the same CDR3. This chain links TRBV18 with TRBJ2-5; unclear D gene. Germline V gene lookup returns CDR1 KGHSH and CDR2 LQKENI. There are 13 residues in the CDR3. Trimming took 3 bases from V and 5 from J, leaving 10 bases between them. The CDR3 region has the DNA TGTGCCAGCTCACCTCCCGTCTTGGAGACCCAGTACTTC. Translated, it gives CASSPPVLETQYF.

This chain joins TRBV2 and TRBJ1-6; TRBD1 is a possible D gene (6 bases). The CDR3 consists of 17 residues. V gave up 7 bases and J gave up 0 bases, with 16 bases separating them. Germline V gives CDR1 SNHLY, CDR2 FYNNEI. CDR3 nucleotide sequence: TGTGCCAGCATCCCACGGGGGCAGAGCTCCTATAATTCACCCCTCCACTTT. Encoded protein: CASIPRGQSSYNSPLHF. The full variable domain, in which reference TRBV2 and TRBJ1-6 provide the parts outside the CDR3, is EPEVTQTPSHQVTQMGQEVILRCVPISNHLYFYWYRQILGQKVEFLVSFYNNEISEKSEIFDDQFSVERPDGSNFTLKIRSTKLEDSAMYFCASIPRGQSSYNSPLHFGNGTRLTVT.

There are a few counts of this clone. The chain uses TRBV2 and TRBJ1-6; no definite D call. V was pared by 9 bases and J by 6 bases, with 18 bases between. The CDR3 is 15 amino acids. Germline V gene lookup returns CDR1 SNHLY and CDR2 FYNNEI. CDR3 sequence (DNA): TGTGCCAGGCAGCCAAGAGGGATACTTAATTCACCCCTCCACTTT. Translation: CARQPRGILNSPLHF.

This chain joins TRBV5-6 and TRBJ2-3, with TRBD2 matching over 11 bases. The CDR3 has 17 residues. V lost 1 base to trimming and J lost 0 bases; unmatched junction nucleotides: 4. Germline V gene data show CDR1 as SGHDT and CDR2 as YYEEEE. CDR3 sequence reads: CASSLWLAGGSTDTQYF. The CDR3 DNA is TGTGCCAGCAGCTTGTGGCTAGCGGGAGGTAGCACAGATACGCAGTATTTT.